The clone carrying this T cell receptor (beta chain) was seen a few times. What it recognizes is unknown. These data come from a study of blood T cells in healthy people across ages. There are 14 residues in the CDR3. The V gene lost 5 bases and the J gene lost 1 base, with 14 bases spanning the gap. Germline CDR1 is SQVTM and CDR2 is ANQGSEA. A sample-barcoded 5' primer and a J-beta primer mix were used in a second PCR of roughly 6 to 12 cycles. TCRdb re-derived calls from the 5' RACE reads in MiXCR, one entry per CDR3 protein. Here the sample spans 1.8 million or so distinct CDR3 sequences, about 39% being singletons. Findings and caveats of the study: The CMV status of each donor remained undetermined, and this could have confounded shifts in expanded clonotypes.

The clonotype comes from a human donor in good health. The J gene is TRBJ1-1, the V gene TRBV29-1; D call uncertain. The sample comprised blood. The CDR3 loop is CSVSLEPGNTEAFF. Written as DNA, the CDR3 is TGCAGCGTTTCGCTAGAGCCGGGGAACACTGAAGCTTTCTTT. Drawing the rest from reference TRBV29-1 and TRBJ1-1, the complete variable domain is SAVISQKPSRDICQRGTSLTIQCQVDSQVTMMFWYRQQPGQSLTLIATANQGSEATYESGFVIDKFPISRPNLTFSTLTVSNMSPEDSSIYLCSVSLEPGNTEAFFGQGTRLTVV.